This TCR beta chain is from a study of cytomegalovirus exposure and HLA in healthy donors. In the study overall: A prior study identified approximately 110 million unique TCR beta sequences from roughly 180 million T cells.

The PCR used 60 Vbeta and 13 Jbeta primers. Sequencing used immunoSEQ multiplex PCR; TCRdb keeps in-frame clones, though not all of them. The sample has just under 90,000 clones. The CDR3 length is 14 residues. CDR1 and CDR2 (germline): MNHEY, SVGAGI. With V trimmed by 5 bases and J by 5 bases, 4 bases remained unmatched. V and J are TRBV6-5 and TRBJ1-5; 9 bases line up with TRBD1. Sequences were obtained from PBMCs. The receptor's source is a girl aged 10 to 17 in good health and CMV-seropositive. The CDR3 here is CASSTRTGDQPQHF. The CDR3 DNA is TGTGCCAGCAGTACCAGGACAGGGGATCAGCCCCAGCATTTT.